Listed below are T cell receptor beta chains from one sample, sequenced in a study of T cells in Graves' hyperthyroidism and ophthalmopathy. Using its own MiXCR run on the multiplex PCR reads, TCRdb lists one record per CDR3 protein. The data contain hundreds of thousands of distinct CDR3 sequences, approximately 14% of them singletons. The material sequenced was blood. The source is a woman between 25 and 40 years old with Graves' hyperthyroidism that later progressed to Graves' ophthalmopathy. The CDR3 runs from the conserved cysteine through the conserved F or W. D genes are given only for firm matches. Some rows have no size entry. The others give once, few or many, or a class for an expanded clone.

>TRBD2|TRBJ2-5|TRBV19|many
CASSMTRTSGKEETQYF
TGTGCCAGTAGTATGACCCGGACTAGCGGGAAGGAAGAGACCCAGTACTTC
>TRBD2|TRBJ2-3|TRBV20-1|many
CSAEPGLAGGQDTQYF
TGCAGTGCTGAACCGGGACTAGCGGGAGGGCAAGATACGCAGTATTTT
>-|TRBJ1-2|TRBV19|many
CASSIGPSNYGYTF
TGTGCCAGTAGTATTGGGCCTTCTAACTATGGCTACACCTTC
>TRBD1|TRBJ2-3|TRBV10-2|many
CASSEEGQGSATQYF
TGCGCCAGCAGTGAGGAGGGACAGGGGTCGGCTACGCAGTATTTT
>-|TRBJ2-2|TRBV29-1|-
CSVAGTQPGELFF
TGCAGCGTCGCCGGGACCCAACCCGGGGAGCTGTTTTTT
>-|TRBJ2-1|TRBV10-1|few
CASIRGGNGVNEQFF
TGCGCCAGCATCCGAGGGGGGAATGGTGTCAATGAGCAGTTCTTC
>-|TRBJ2-1|TRBV20-1|-
CSARSGDPRFF
TGCAGTGCTAGGTCCGGGGACCCGCGGTTCTTC
>-|TRBJ1-1|TRBV30|many
CAWTGLGDTEAFF
TGTGCCTGGACAGGGCTTGGGGACACTGAAGCTTTCTTT
>-|TRBJ2-7|TRBV12-3/TRBV12-4|many
CAANKSRGSYEQYF
TGTGCCGCGAATAAGTCCCGGGGCTCCTACGAGCAGTACTTC
>-|TRBJ2-3|TRBV2|many
CASSVAVALTDTQYF
TGTGCCAGCAGTGTTGCCGTGGCCCTCACAGATACGCAGTATTTT
>TRBD2|TRBJ2-1|TRBV6-1|many
CASRREAPYEQFF
TGTGCCAGCCGGCGGGAGGCTCCCTATGAGCAGTTCTTC
>TRBD1|TRBJ2-1|TRBV5-4|few
CASSSGQGNEDEQFF
TGTGCCAGCAGCTCAGGACAGGGTAATGAGGATGAGCAGTTCTTC
>-|TRBJ1-1|TRBV9|many
CASSGGRSTEAFF
TGTGCCAGCAGCGGGGGACGGAGCACTGAAGCTTTCTTT
>-|TRBJ1-1|TRBV29-1|few
CSAGGPITEAFF
TGCAGCGCTGGGGGACCGATCACTGAAGCTTTCTTT
>TRBD1|TRBJ1-4|TRBV25-1|few
CASSKRTGQEKLFF
TGTGCCAGCAGTAAACGGACAGGGCAGGAAAAACTGTTTTTT
>-|TRBJ1-2|TRBV6-5|many
CASSYLSDINYGYTF
TGTGCCAGCAGTTACCTTTCGGACATTAACTATGGCTACACCTTC
>-|TRBJ2-1|TRBV12-3/TRBV12-4|many
CASSLGRDPETNEQFF
TGTGCCAGCAGTTTGGGTAGGGACCCAGAAACCAATGAGCAGTTCTTC
>-|TRBJ2-1|TRBV6-2/TRBV6-3|many
CASLSLKLSYNEQFF
TGTGCCAGCCTTTCCCTGAAGCTCTCCTACAATGAGCAGTTCTTC
>-|TRBJ1-1|TRBV28|few
CASSLHPPGTEAFF
TGTGCCAGCAGTCTACACCCTCCGGGTACTGAAGCTTTCTTT
>TRBD2|TRBJ2-1|TRBV4-2|-
CASSQTSGIAEQFF
TGTGCCAGCAGCCAGACTAGCGGGATTGCTGAGCAGTTCTTC
>TRBD2|TRBJ2-5|TRBV20-1|many
CSAWPELAGEGGETQYF
TGCAGTGCCTGGCCGGAACTAGCGGGAGAGGGGGGGGAGACCCAGTACTTC
>TRBD2|TRBJ2-3|TRBV28|-
CAILGGEIDTQYF
TGTGCCATCCTTGGGGGGGAGATTGATACGCAGTATTTT
>TRBD2|TRBJ2-7|TRBV27|-
CASSLAGALDEQYF
TGTGCCAGCAGTTTAGCGGGAGCCCTAGACGAGCAGTACTTC
>-|TRBJ2-2|TRBV6-2/TRBV6-3|few
CASSQLNGVELFF
TGTGCCAGCAGTCAACTCAACGGAGTGGAGCTGTTTTTT
>-|TRBJ1-4|TRBV27|few
CASRPERGRTNEKLFF
TGTGCCAGCAGGCCTGAAAGGGGGAGGACTAATGAAAAACTGTTTTTT
>TRBD2|TRBJ2-3|TRBV10-2|many
CASSPSGRGRTDTQYF
TGCGCCAGCAGCCCTAGCGGGAGGGGACGCACAGATACGCAGTATTTT
>TRBD1|TRBJ1-5|TRBV20-1|few
CSARISVGQGASQPQHF
TGCAGTGCTAGAATTTCTGTTGGACAGGGGGCGAGTCAGCCCCAGCATTTT
>-|TRBJ1-1|TRBV10-1|-
CASSVDPGVTEAFF
TGCGCCAGCAGTGTCGACCCCGGAGTGACTGAAGCTTTCTTT
>-|TRBJ1-1|TRBV14|many
CASSQAEGAFF
TGTGCCAGCAGCCAAGCAGAGGGGGCTTTCTTT
>-|TRBJ1-2|TRBV6-2/TRBV6-3|many
CASSWGVGYTF
TGTGCCAGCAGTTGGGGGGTTGGCTACACCTTC
>TRBD1|TRBJ1-6|TRBV2|-
CASSESRTGSSPLHF
TGTGCCAGCAGTGAAAGCCGGACAGGGAGCTCACCCCTCCACTTT
>TRBD2|TRBJ2-2|TRBV5-1|few
CASRQAGGTGELFF
TGCGCCAGTCGACAGGCGGGAGGAACCGGGGAGCTGTTTTTT
>-|TRBJ2-3|TRBV6-1|many
CASNYRVGTDTQYF
TGTGCCAGCAACTACCGCGTGGGCACAGATACGCAGTATTTT
>TRBD2|TRBJ2-7|TRBV9|few
CASSPIPGLNYEQYF
TGTGCCAGCAGCCCCATTCCGGGACTAAACTACGAGCAGTACTTC
>TRBD2|TRBJ2-1|TRBV6-1|many
CASSEARTSGSYNEQFF
TGTGCCAGCAGTGAAGCCCGGACTAGCGGCTCCTACAATGAGCAGTTCTTC
>-|TRBJ2-3|TRBV29-1|many
CSVVALSTDTQYF
TGCAGCGTTGTAGCGCTGAGCACAGATACGCAGTATTTT
>TRBD2|TRBJ2-3|TRBV2|many
CASSARSSGGTDTQYF
TGTGCCAGCAGTGCCCGAAGTAGCGGGGGCACAGATACGCAGTATTTT
>TRBD1|TRBJ2-1|TRBV6-5|few
CASSYLSGGPYNEQLF
TGTGCCAGCAGTTACTTATCAGGGGGCCCCTACAATGAGCAGCTCTTC
>-|TRBJ1-1|TRBV14|few
CASSQGYEAFF
TGTGCCAGCAGCCAAGGTTATGAGGCTTTCTTT
>TRBD1|TRBJ2-1|TRBV11-2|few
CASSFSGTAPLWFF
TGTGCCAGCAGCTTTTCGGGGACAGCCCCACTTTGGTTCTTC
>-|TRBJ2-1|TRBV20-1|-
CSAPKGGRKGYNEQFF
TGCAGTGCTCCCAAAGGAGGGAGGAAAGGGTACAATGAGCAGTTCTTC
>-|TRBJ2-1|TRBV7-2|-
CASSFHGIYNEQFF
TGTGCCAGCAGCTTTCACGGGATCTACAATGAGCAGTTCTTC
>-|TRBJ2-7|TRBV20-1|-
CSARDRHGWDSYEQYF
TGCAGTGCTAGAGATCGTCATGGCTGGGACTCCTACGAGCAGTACTTC
>-|TRBJ2-2|TRBV10-3|many
CAISESAGAANTGELFF
TGTGCCATCAGTGAGTCAGCCGGGGCAGCCAACACCGGGGAGCTGTTTTTT
>-|TRBJ2-6|TRBV6-5|many
CASSSQGASGANVLTF
TGTGCCAGCAGTTCCCAGGGTGCCTCTGGGGCCAACGTCCTGACTTTC
>-|TRBJ1-2|TRBV14|many
CASSPLLGQFGGYTF
TGTGCCAGCAGCCCCTTATTGGGGCAGTTTGGTGGCTACACCTTC
>TRBD2|TRBJ2-7|TRBV7-2|many
CASSYNSGLAGGPSYEQYF
TGTGCCAGCAGCTATAATTCGGGACTAGCGGGAGGGCCTTCCTACGAGCAGTACTTC
>-|TRBJ1-5|TRBV7-2|-
CASSSQTGYSNQPQHF
TGTGCCAGCAGCTCCCAAACAGGGTATAGCAATCAGCCCCAGCATTTT
>TRBD1|TRBJ1-4|TRBV7-2|many
CASSDRGSTNEKLFF
TGTGCCAGCAGCGACAGGGGATCAACTAATGAAAAACTGTTTTTT
>-|TRBJ2-6|TRBV10-3|many
CAISEGVTGANVLTF
TGTGCCATCAGTGAGGGAGTGACAGGGGCCAACGTCCTGACTTTC
>-|TRBJ1-6|TRBV30|many
CAFNQATFNSPLHF
TGTGCCTTCAACCAGGCCACCTTCAATTCACCCCTCCACTTT
>-|TRBJ2-7|TRBV27|many
CASSLYAQGLGSYEQYF
TGTGCCAGCAGTTTATATGCCCAGGGTCTAGGTTCATACGAGCAGTACTTC
>TRBD2|TRBJ2-7|TRBV6-5|-
CACSYSREGGEQYF
TGTGCCTGCAGTTACTCCCGGGAGGGGGGCGAGCAGTACTTC
>-|TRBJ2-6|TRBV28|many
CASSSAGTGANVLTF
TGTGCCAGCAGTTCCGCGGGTACTGGGGCCAACGTCCTGACTTTC
>TRBD2|TRBJ2-5|TRBV30|few
CAWSVLRLTSGVQETQYF
TGTGCCTGGAGTGTCCTTCGGTTAACTAGCGGGGTCCAAGAGACCCAGTACTTC
>-|TRBJ1-1|TRBV6-2/TRBV6-3|many
CATRAGVYTEAFF
TGTGCCACACGGGCAGGAGTCTACACTGAAGCTTTCTTT
>TRBD1|TRBJ2-1|TRBV7-2|many
CASSTGTGGNEQFF
TGTGCCAGCAGCACCGGGACAGGGGGCAATGAGCAGTTCTTC
>-|TRBJ1-2|TRBV5-8|few
CASSLGGGGARGYTF
TGTGCCAGCAGCTTGGGCGGTGGTGGGGCCAGGGGCTACACCTTC
>TRBD2|TRBJ2-7|TRBV7-9|few
CASSWTSGKDEQYF
TGTGCCAGCAGCTGGACTAGCGGTAAGGACGAGCAGTACTTC
>TRBD1|TRBJ1-2|TRBV30|many
CAGNGQAYGYTF
TGTGCTGGAAACGGACAGGCCTATGGCTACACCTTC